This TCR beta chain emerged from a study of graft-versus-host responses after intestinal transplantation. Whole-study results and caveats: Detection of GvH clones occurred in recipient marrow, and some had their first appearance in ileum or blood.

This CDR3 has 14 residues. Trimming took 2 bases from V and 8 from J; bases not matched to a gene: 5. CDR1 is KGHSH and CDR2 is LQKENI in the germline V gene. A word on this clone: The antigen is not known.

Here immunoSEQ multiplex PCR was the method, and the copy in TCRdb shows in-frame clones only, minus some. Of 75,000 to 90,000 clones detected, about 88% appear once; the ten largest clones hold roughly 0.37%. V and J are TRBV18 and TRBJ1-2, with 10 nucleotides matching TRBD1. The sequences come from unstimulated CD4+ T cells sorted from spleen or lymph node cells, collected before intestinal transplant. The sequence was obtained from a human donor who received an intestinal transplant. In nucleotides, the CDR3 is TGTGCCAGCTCACCAGTAGGGACAGGGGACGGCTACACCTTC. Its protein product is CASSPVGTGDGYTF.